A selection of T cell receptor beta chains follows, all from one sample in a study of cytomegalovirus exposure and HLA in healthy donors. Repertoires were generated with immunoSEQ multiplex PCR, while TCRdb's copy carries only in-frame clones and drops some. The top ten hold about 13% of the sample, which has approximately 120,000 clones, 77% seen once. Material: PBMCs. The source of these receptors is a middle-aged woman in good health and CMV-seropositive. Both conserved end residues are part of each CDR3. The order of the fields is J gene, V gene, D gene, clone size, CDR3 protein, CDR3 DNA. D genes are given only for firm matches. The listing skips clone size in some rows; elsewhere it reads once, few, many or a size class.

J gene: TRBJ1-1
V gene: TRBV7-8
D gene: NA
clone size: NA
CDR3 protein: CASSSSQGWRAFF
CDR3 DNA: TGTGCCAGCAGCTCCTCACAGGGTTGGAGGGCTTTCTTT

J gene: TRBJ2-7
V gene: TRBV30
D gene: TRBD2
clone size: NA
CDR3 protein: CAWRRGLSNYEQYF
CDR3 DNA: TGTGCCTGGAGACGGGGACTATCAAACTACGAGCAGTACTTC

J gene: TRBJ1-5
V gene: TRBV2
D gene: NA
clone size: NA
CDR3 protein: CASSLRVQPQHF
CDR3 DNA: TGTGCCAGCAGTCTCAGGGTCCAGCCCCAGCATTTT

J gene: TRBJ2-7
V gene: TRBV18
D gene: TRBD1
clone size: NA
CDR3 protein: CASSPPTGGSNEQYF
CDR3 DNA: TGTGCCAGCTCACCACCAACAGGGGGTTCAAACGAGCAGTACTTC

J gene: TRBJ1-3
V gene: TRBV5-6
D gene: NA
clone size: NA
CDR3 protein: CASSFGGTGNTIYF
CDR3 DNA: TGTGCCAGCAGCTTTGGGGGGACTGGAAACACCATATATTTT

J gene: TRBJ2-6
V gene: TRBV28
D gene: NA
clone size: NA
CDR3 protein: CASSLLGGAGANVLTF
CDR3 DNA: TGTGCCAGCAGTTTACTTGGGGGCGCTGGGGCCAACGTCCTGACTTTC

J gene: TRBJ2-2
V gene: TRBV7-3
D gene: TRBD1
clone size: NA
CDR3 protein: CASSWDRGPGGELFF
CDR3 DNA: TGTGCCAGCAGCTGGGACAGGGGGCCGGGCGGGGAGCTGTTTTTT

J gene: TRBJ1-3
V gene: TRBV4-1
D gene: TRBD1
clone size: NA
CDR3 protein: CASSLYPTGALSGNTIYF
CDR3 DNA: TGCGCCAGCAGCCTATACCCGACAGGGGCGCTCTCTGGAAACACCATATATTTT

J gene: TRBJ1-3
V gene: TRBV18
D gene: NA
clone size: NA
CDR3 protein: CASSPPGDSGNTIYF
CDR3 DNA: TGTGCCAGCTCACCACCGGGAGACTCTGGAAACACCATATATTTT

J gene: TRBJ2-7
V gene: TRBV5-1
D gene: NA
clone size: NA
CDR3 protein: CASSLEQGSSYEQYF
CDR3 DNA: TGCGCCAGCAGCTTGGAGCAGGGTAGCTCCTACGAGCAGTACTTC

J gene: TRBJ1-5
V gene: TRBV7-3
D gene: NA
clone size: NA
CDR3 protein: CASSLSDRSPQHF
CDR3 DNA: TGTGCCAGCAGCTTAAGTGACAGATCGCCCCAGCATTTT

J gene: TRBJ2-2
V gene: TRBV11-3
D gene: NA
clone size: few
CDR3 protein: CASSLGTIKRTGELFF
CDR3 DNA: TGTGCCAGCAGCTTAGGGACAATTAAGAGAACCGGGGAGCTGTTTTTT

J gene: TRBJ2-7
V gene: TRBV5-1
D gene: TRBD2
clone size: NA
CDR3 protein: CASSLKAGEVEQYF
CDR3 DNA: TGCGCCAGCAGCTTGAAAGCGGGAGAGGTCGAGCAGTACTTC

J gene: TRBJ2-7
V gene: TRBV5-4
D gene: NA
clone size: few
CDR3 protein: CASSQASSYEQYF
CDR3 DNA: TGTGCCAGCAGCCAAGCCTCATCCTACGAGCAGTACTTC

J gene: TRBJ1-5
V gene: TRBV27
D gene: NA
clone size: NA
CDR3 protein: CASSERVGQPQHF
CDR3 DNA: TGTGCCAGCAGTGAACGGGTAGGACAGCCCCAGCATTTT

J gene: TRBJ1-2
V gene: TRBV5-4
D gene: TRBD1
clone size: NA
CDR3 protein: CASSSGQIDYGYTF
CDR3 DNA: TGTGCCAGCAGCTCGGGACAGATTGACTATGGCTACACCTTC

J gene: TRBJ2-3
V gene: TRBV6-1
D gene: TRBD2
clone size: NA
CDR3 protein: CASSEGGRADTQYF
CDR3 DNA: TGTGCCAGCAGTGAGGGCGGGAGGGCAGATACGCAGTATTTT

J gene: TRBJ1-2
V gene: TRBV11-2
D gene: TRBD1
clone size: NA
CDR3 protein: CASSSLRDRVLYGYTF
CDR3 DNA: TGTGCCAGCAGCTCACTCCGGGACAGGGTCCTCTATGGCTACACCTTC

J gene: TRBJ1-1
V gene: TRBV10-3
D gene: TRBD1
clone size: NA
CDR3 protein: CAISESDRGNTEAFF
CDR3 DNA: TGTGCCATCAGTGAGTCGGACAGGGGGAACACTGAAGCTTTCTTT

J gene: TRBJ2-7
V gene: TRBV27
D gene: NA
clone size: NA
CDR3 protein: CASGATANYEQYF
CDR3 DNA: TGTGCCAGCGGGGCGACAGCTAACTACGAGCAGTACTTC

J gene: TRBJ2-3
V gene: TRBV7-9
D gene: NA
clone size: NA
CDR3 protein: CASSSLRPGGTDTQYF
CDR3 DNA: TGTGCCAGCAGCTCACTCCGACCCGGGGGCACAGATACGCAGTATTTT

J gene: TRBJ1-5
V gene: TRBV2
D gene: NA
clone size: few
CDR3 protein: CASSVEEWNSNQPQHF
CDR3 DNA: TGTGCCAGCAGTGTAGAGGAATGGAATAGCAATCAGCCCCAGCATTTT

J gene: TRBJ2-7
V gene: TRBV19
D gene: TRBD1
clone size: once
CDR3 protein: CASSNQGAQYEQYF
CDR3 DNA: TGTGCCAGCTCGAACCAGGGGGCGCAATACGAGCAGTACTTC

J gene: TRBJ2-7
V gene: TRBV5-6
D gene: TRBD2
clone size: NA
CDR3 protein: CASSPRPAGGSYEQYF
CDR3 DNA: TGTGCCAGCAGCCCTCGCCCGGCGGGAGGATCCTACGAGCAGTACTTC

J gene: TRBJ1-6
V gene: TRBV5-1
D gene: NA
clone size: NA
CDR3 protein: CASSLGQPNSPLHF
CDR3 DNA: TGCGCCAGCAGCTTGGGACAGCCCAATTCACCCCTCCACTTT

J gene: TRBJ1-2
V gene: TRBV14
D gene: NA
clone size: NA
CDR3 protein: CASTKTGIYGYTF
CDR3 DNA: TGTGCCAGCACCAAAACAGGGATCTATGGCTACACCTTC

J gene: TRBJ2-3
V gene: TRBV28
D gene: TRBD2
clone size: NA
CDR3 protein: CASSSPGLAGGPDTQYF
CDR3 DNA: TGTGCCAGCAGTTCCCCCGGACTAGCGGGAGGGCCGGATACGCAGTATTTT

J gene: TRBJ2-4
V gene: TRBV19
D gene: NA
clone size: NA
CDR3 protein: CASSIEGHIAKNIQYF
CDR3 DNA: TGCGCCAGTAGTATAGAGGGCCACATAGCCAAAAACATTCAGTACTTC

J gene: TRBJ1-4
V gene: TRBV5-1
D gene: NA
clone size: NA
CDR3 protein: CASSDPPGHNNEKLFF
CDR3 DNA: TGCGCCAGCAGCGATCCCCCGGGACACAATAATGAAAAACTGTTTTTT

J gene: TRBJ2-5
V gene: TRBV6-1
D gene: TRBD2
clone size: NA
CDR3 protein: CASSVGASGRADLETQYF
CDR3 DNA: TGTGCCAGCAGTGTGGGGGCTAGCGGGAGGGCGGACCTGGAGACCCAGTACTTC

J gene: TRBJ2-1
V gene: TRBV9
D gene: NA
clone size: once
CDR3 protein: CASSFQGGGNEQFF
CDR3 DNA: TGTGCCAGCAGTTTTCAGGGGGGAGGTAATGAGCAGTTCTTC

J gene: TRBJ2-7
V gene: TRBV5-4
D gene: TRBD1
clone size: NA
CDR3 protein: CASSSTGINEQYF
CDR3 DNA: TGTGCCAGCAGCTCGACAGGGATCAACGAGCAGTACTTC

J gene: TRBJ2-5
V gene: TRBV2
D gene: NA
clone size: NA
CDR3 protein: CASRELPSDNQETQYF
CDR3 DNA: TGTGCCAGCAGAGAACTTCCTAGCGACAACCAAGAGACCCAGTACTTC

J gene: TRBJ2-3
V gene: TRBV9
D gene: TRBD2
clone size: NA
CDR3 protein: CASSTGLAVITSTDTQYF
CDR3 DNA: TGTGCCAGCAGCACCGGACTAGCGGTCATTACTAGCACAGATACGCAGTATTTT

J gene: TRBJ2-1
V gene: TRBV5-1
D gene: TRBD1
clone size: NA
CDR3 protein: CASSLPGQGNEQFF
CDR3 DNA: TGCGCCAGCAGCTTGCCGGGACAGGGGAATGAGCAGTTCTTC

J gene: TRBJ2-7
V gene: TRBV5-4
D gene: NA
clone size: NA
CDR3 protein: CASRFATSGEQYF
CDR3 DNA: TGTGCCAGCAGGTTTGCCACTAGTGGCGAGCAGTACTTC